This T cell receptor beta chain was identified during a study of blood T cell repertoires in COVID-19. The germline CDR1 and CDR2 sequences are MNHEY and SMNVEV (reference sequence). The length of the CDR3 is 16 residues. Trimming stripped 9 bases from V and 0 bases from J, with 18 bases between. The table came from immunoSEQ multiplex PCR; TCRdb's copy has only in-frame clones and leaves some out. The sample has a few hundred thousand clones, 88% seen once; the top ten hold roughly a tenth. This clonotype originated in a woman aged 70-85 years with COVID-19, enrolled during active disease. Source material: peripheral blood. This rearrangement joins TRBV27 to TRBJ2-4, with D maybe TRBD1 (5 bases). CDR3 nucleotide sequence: TGTGCCAGTCCCCCAGTCAGGGAACTAGCCAAAAACATTCAGTACTTC. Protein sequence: CASPPVRELAKNIQYF.